A selection of T cell receptor beta chains follows, all from one sample in a study of OX40 agonist ivuxolimab in advanced cancers. Sequencing used immunoSEQ multiplex PCR; TCRdb keeps in-frame clones, though not all of them. This sample has about 22,000 clones, with roughly 90% found just once. The input for sequencing was CD4+ or CD8+ T cells sorted from blood, taken in a trial of the OX40 agonist ivuxolimab. The receptor source for this set is an adult with an advanced solid tumor such as melanoma, head and neck, liver or kidney cancer. The CDR3 runs from the conserved cysteine through the conserved F or W. Fields, in order: V gene, J gene, CDR3 protein.

TRBV9	TRBJ1-2	CASSVGEGLDGYTF
TRBV7-9	TRBJ2-5	CATSSPREGLYQETQYF
TRBV4-1	TRBJ2-7	CASSQASGYPPYEQYF
TRBV5-6	TRBJ1-4	CASHRGLTNEKLFF
TRBV2	TRBJ2-5	CASRSRTDPWETQYF
TRBV7-9	TRBJ1-6	CASSPGQGSASPLHF
TRBV28	TRBJ1-2	CASSFPTSGQGIYGYTF
TRBV9	TRBJ2-3	CASSVGAGSTDTQYF
TRBV7-2	TRBJ2-2	CASSPIGGLAGRRTGELFF
TRBV4-3	TRBJ1-1	CASSQEGQGNTEAFF
TRBV19	TRBJ1-4	CASNTGVTNEKLFF
TRBV5-4	TRBJ2-7	CASSVLRSRDEQYF